The present TCR beta chain was sequenced within a study of vaccination and CD4 T cells after COVID-19. Study in general: There were six male and four female convalescents, and two of them were Hispanic.

Regarding treatment: approximately nine-day PBMC culture with coronavirus spike peptide pools or control peptides (ViraFEST assay). Before Alpha, Beta and Delta appeared in the US, convalescents tested positive (March–December 2020). Cultures used under 2.5 million PBMCs per well, approximately 9.8 IU/ml IL-2 and about 10 ug/ml peptides. To note about this clonotype: Antigen unknown.

The Oncomine TCR Beta short-read assay sequenced DNA from cultured CD4+ T cells. TCRdb re-called the PCR reads with MiXCR, one entry per CDR3 protein. The sample contains about 20,000 distinct CDR3 sequences, just over 60% of which appear only once. Overall study results and limits: SARS-CoV-2-reactive clonotypes rose nonsignificantly, with the median going from around 20 to 38.

This CDR3 has 16 residues. J gave up 7 bases and V 2 bases, and 10 bases lay outside the gene matches. Germline CDR1 and CDR2: MDHEN and SYDVKM. This TCR derives from a human donor who had recovered from COVID-19. Input material: CD4+ T cells from blood, cultured in vitro. J is TRBJ2-4 and V is TRBV28, with TRBD1 matching over 8 bases. The CDR3 sequence is CASSLGRGRMTNIQYF. For the CDR3, the DNA is TGTGCCAGCAGTTTAGGCAGGGGGCGAATGACGAACATTCAGTACTTC.